This entry is about one TCR beta chain. Germline loops: CDR1 SGHRS, CDR2 YFSETQ. The CDR3 is 15 residues long. V dropped 4 bases and J dropped 3 bases, with 14 bases sitting between them. In the authors' methods: Nucleated cell number was recorded as an estimate derived from reference gene primer amplification. The method was immunoSEQ multiplex PCR; TCRdb's version includes in-frame clones alone and lacks a portion of them. The D gene and trimming were derived from the DNA, and the V and J assignments and clone size from that table. The profile shows some 46,000 clones, 70% to 90% of them singletons. The data stem from a study of blood T cell repertoires in COVID-19. Study details: The United States, Italy and Spain were the sources of the acute and convalescent COVID-19 samples.

Sequencing was performed on peripheral blood. The TCR originated in a woman at least 80 years old with COVID-19, enrolled during active disease. The chain uses TRBV5-1 and TRBJ1-3; the D is unclear. CDR3 coding DNA: TGCGCCAGCAGCCCGCCCACGGGTTATGGAAACACCATATATTTT. Translating gives CASSPPTGYGNTIYF.